The T cell receptor (beta chain) described here comes from a study of identical twins. Unique molecular identifiers were present on the cDNA, and a universal primer site came from template switching. TCRdb ran MiXCR on the 5' RACE reads and lists one entry per CDR3 protein. Among roughly 1,500,000 distinct CDR3 sequences, around 29% were seen once, and the ten largest hold about 0.27%. About this clonotype itself: The target antigen is unknown.

CDR1 and CDR2 (germline): MDHEN, SYDVKM. The CDR3 is 11 residues long. V lost 7 bases and J lost 9, with 7 bases in between. Healthy Caucasians, and only they, were the donors. General study findings and limits: Abundant beta clonotypes from cord blood had fewer insertions, unlike memory repertoires, which showed none. These conclusions were based on statistical analysis (cross-sectional, not following the same donors).

The clonotype comes from a newborn girl in good health. What was sequenced was cord blood. This chain links TRBV28 with TRBJ1-6, with D unresolved. The CDR3 sequence: CASTKTSPLHF. The CDR3 nucleotides read TGTGCCAGCACTAAAACTTCACCCCTCCACTTT.